The clone carrying this T cell receptor beta chain was counted a few times. The antigen is unknown. Germline loops: CDR1 SGHRS, CDR2 YFSETQ. V was pared by 3 bases and J by 9 bases, with 19 bases between. This CDR3 spans 15 amino acids. The sample is drawn from a study of CD8 T cells in ankylosing spondylitis. Study-wide results and caveats: Reportedly, disease-linked clones are significantly enriched in ankylosing spondylitis patients' matched synovial fluid. A motif of 7 or 8 highly homologous TCR beta variants was seen as apparently characteristic of ankylosing spondylitis blood.

Quantitative 5'-RACE with molecular barcodes produced the TCR beta libraries. TCRdb passed the 5' RACE reads through MiXCR, listing each CDR3 protein once. The sample holds some 800,000 distinct CDR3 sequences, approximately 10% seen once. The genes are TRBV5-1 and TRBJ2-1, with D perhaps TRBD2 (6 bases). This TCR was recovered from a male donor with ankylosing spondylitis. The source material was blood, either unsorted or a sorted T cell fraction (not recorded which). The CDR3 DNA reads as TGCGCCAGCAGCTGGGGCCCGTCGGGGGAAAGTGAGCAGTTCTTC. This sequence encodes CASSWGPSGESEQFF.